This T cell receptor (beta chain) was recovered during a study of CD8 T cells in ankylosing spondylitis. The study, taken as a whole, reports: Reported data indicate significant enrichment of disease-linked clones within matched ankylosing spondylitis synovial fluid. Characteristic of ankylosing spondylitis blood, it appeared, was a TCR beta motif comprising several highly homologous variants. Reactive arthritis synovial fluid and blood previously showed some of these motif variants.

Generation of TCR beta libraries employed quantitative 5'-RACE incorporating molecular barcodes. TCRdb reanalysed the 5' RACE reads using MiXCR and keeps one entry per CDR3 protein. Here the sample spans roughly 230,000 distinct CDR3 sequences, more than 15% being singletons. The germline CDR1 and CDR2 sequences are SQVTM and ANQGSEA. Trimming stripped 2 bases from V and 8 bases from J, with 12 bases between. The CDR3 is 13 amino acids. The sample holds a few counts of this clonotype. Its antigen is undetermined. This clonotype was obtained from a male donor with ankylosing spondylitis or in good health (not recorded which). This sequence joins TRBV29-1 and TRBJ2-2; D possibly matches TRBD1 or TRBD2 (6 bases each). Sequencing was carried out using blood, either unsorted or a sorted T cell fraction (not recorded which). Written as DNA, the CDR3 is TGCAGCGTTGAAAGGGGGGCTAGAGGGGAGCTGTTTTTT. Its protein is CSVERGARGELFF.